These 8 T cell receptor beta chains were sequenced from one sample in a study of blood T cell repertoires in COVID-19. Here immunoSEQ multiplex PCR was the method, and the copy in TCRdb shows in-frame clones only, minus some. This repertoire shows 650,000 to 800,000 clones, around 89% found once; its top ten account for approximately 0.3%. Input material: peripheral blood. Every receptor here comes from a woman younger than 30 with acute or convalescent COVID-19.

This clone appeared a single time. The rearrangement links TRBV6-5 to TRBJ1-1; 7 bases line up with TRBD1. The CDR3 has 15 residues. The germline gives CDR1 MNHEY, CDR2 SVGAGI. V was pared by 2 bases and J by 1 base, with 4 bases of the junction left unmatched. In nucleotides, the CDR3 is TGTGCCAGCAGTTACGGCGACAGGGCGAACACTGAAGCTTTCTTT. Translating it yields CASSYGDRANTEAFF.

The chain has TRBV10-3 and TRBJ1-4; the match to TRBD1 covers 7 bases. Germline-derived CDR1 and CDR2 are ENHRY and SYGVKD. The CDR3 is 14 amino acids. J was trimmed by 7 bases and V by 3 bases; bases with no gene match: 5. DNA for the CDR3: TGTGCCATCAGTGATGGGCAGGGGGGTGAAAAACTGTTTTTT. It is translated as CAISDGQGGEKLFF.

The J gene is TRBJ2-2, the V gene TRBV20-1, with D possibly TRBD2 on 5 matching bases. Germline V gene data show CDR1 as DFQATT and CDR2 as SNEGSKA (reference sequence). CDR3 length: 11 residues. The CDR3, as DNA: TGCAGCCTAACTCGGGGCGGGGAGCTGTTTTTT. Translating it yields CSLTRGGELFF.

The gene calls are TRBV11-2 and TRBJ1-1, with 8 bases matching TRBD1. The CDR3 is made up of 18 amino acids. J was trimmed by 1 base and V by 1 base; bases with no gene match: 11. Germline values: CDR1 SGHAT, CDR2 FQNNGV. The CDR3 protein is CASSLGSWGQAQNTEAFF. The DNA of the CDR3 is TGTGCCAGCAGCTTAGGCTCGTGGGGACAGGCCCAGAACACTGAAGCTTTCTTT. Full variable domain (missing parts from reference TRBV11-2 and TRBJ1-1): EAGVAQSPRYKIIEKRQSVAFWCNPISGHATLYWYQQILGQGPKLLIQFQNNGVVDDSQLPKDRFSAERLKGVDSTLKIQPAKLEDSAVYLCASSLGSWGQAQNTEAFFGQGTRLTVV.

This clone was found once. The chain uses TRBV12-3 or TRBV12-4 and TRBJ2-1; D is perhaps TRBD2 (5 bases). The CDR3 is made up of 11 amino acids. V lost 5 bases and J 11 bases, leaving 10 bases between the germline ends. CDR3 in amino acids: CASSPGSQQFF. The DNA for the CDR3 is TGTGCCAGCAGTCCGGGGTCACAGCAGTTCTTC.

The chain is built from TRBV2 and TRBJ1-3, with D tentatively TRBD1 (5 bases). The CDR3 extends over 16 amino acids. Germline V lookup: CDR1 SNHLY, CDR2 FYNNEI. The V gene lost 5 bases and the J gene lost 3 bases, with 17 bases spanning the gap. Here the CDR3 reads CASSSPGGVDGNTIYF. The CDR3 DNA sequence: TGTGCCAGCAGTTCACCCGGGGGGGTGGATGGAAACACCATATATTTT. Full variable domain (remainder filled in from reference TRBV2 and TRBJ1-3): EPEVTQTPSHQVTQMGQEVILRCVPISNHLYFYWYRQILGQKVEFLVSFYNNEISEKSEIFDDQFSVERPDGSNFTLKIRSTKLEDSAMYFCASSSPGGVDGNTIYFGEGSWLTVV.

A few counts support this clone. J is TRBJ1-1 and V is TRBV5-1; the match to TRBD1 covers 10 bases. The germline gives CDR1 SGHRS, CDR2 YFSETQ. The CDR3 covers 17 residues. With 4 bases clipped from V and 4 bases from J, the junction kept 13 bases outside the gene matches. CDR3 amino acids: CASSLEGDRGGGTEAFF. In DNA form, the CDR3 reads TGCGCCAGCAGCCTAGAGGGGGACAGGGGCGGCGGCACTGAAGCTTTCTTT.

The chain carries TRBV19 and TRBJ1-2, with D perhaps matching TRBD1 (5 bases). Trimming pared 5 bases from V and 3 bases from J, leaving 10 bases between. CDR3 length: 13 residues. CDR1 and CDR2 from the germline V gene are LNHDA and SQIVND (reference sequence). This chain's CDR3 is CASSGRDYYGYTF. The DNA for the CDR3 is TGTGCCAGTAGTGGCCGGGACTACTATGGCTACACCTTC.